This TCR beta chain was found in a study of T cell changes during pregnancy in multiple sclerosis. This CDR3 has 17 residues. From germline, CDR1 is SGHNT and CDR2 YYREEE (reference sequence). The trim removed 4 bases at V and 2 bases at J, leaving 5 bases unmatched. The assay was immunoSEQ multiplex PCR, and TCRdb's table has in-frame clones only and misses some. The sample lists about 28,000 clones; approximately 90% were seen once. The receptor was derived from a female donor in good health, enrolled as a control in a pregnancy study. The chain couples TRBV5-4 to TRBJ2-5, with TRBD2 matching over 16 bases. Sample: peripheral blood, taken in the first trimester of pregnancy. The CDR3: CASSPGTSGRGQETQYF. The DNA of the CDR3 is TGTGCCAGCAGCCCCGGGACTAGCGGGAGGGGGCAAGAGACCCAGTACTTC.